Listed below are T cell receptor beta chains from one sample, sequenced in a study of human T cells and chemical hapten exposure. TCRdb recomputed calls from the reads with MiXCR, one row per CDR3 protein. The repertoire consists of 100,000 to 150,000 distinct CDR3 sequences, with approximately 9% occurring once and the leading ten covering over 1.1%. Material for sequencing was whole blood. These receptors originate from a human donor in good health. Some clones in this sample may be carry-over from other donors' samples. The CDR3 runs from the conserved cysteine through the conserved F or W. The listing skips clone size in some rows; elsewhere it reads once, few, many or a size class.

cdr3_length	v_call	clone_size	j_call	cdr3_aa
18	TRBV11-2	.	TRBJ2-7	CASSLGGILDGRKYEQYF
14	TRBV9	many	TRBJ1-1	CASSVDWPETEAFF
11	TRBV28	few	TRBJ2-7	CASSALYEQYF
15	TRBV6-5	few	TRBJ2-7	CASSYGAGATYEQYF
16	TRBV6-4	.	TRBJ2-7	CASENGGAGPSYEQYF
18	TRBV30	few	TRBJ2-3	CAWSSRVLRSSSTDTQYF
15	TRBV2	many	TRBJ2-1	CASAPGGLPYNEQFF
15	TRBV5-1	few	TRBJ2-7	CASSRTGENTYEQYF
14	TRBV12-3/TRBV12-4	few	TRBJ2-7	CASSTGLSQGEQYF
16	TRBV12-3/TRBV12-4	few	TRBJ2-7	CASSLSSGGLSYEQYF
16	TRBV12-5	many	TRBJ1-5	CASGRDSPVPNQPQHF
13	TRBV12-3/TRBV12-4	.	TRBJ1-2	CASSLGWTDGYTF
15	TRBV7-3	few	TRBJ2-2	CASSLRDSVTGELFF
12	TRBV6-2/TRBV6-3	many	TRBJ2-7	CASSRDFYEQYF
16	TRBV6-1	.	TRBJ1-4	CASSERPSATNEKLFF
13	TRBV12-3/TRBV12-4	many	TRBJ1-1	CASGVSWNTEAFF
14	TRBV7-9	few	TRBJ2-5	CASGLAGVRETQYF
13	TRBV6-5	.	TRBJ2-7	CASSYNRGYEQYF
13	TRBV4-3	.	TRBJ1-2	CASSQPTGYGYTF
15	TRBV29-1	many	TRBJ2-4	CSALGAGGAGNIQYF
22	TRBV7-9	few	TRBJ2-2	CASSVSFRAGTSGRADTGELFF
14	TRBV4-1	.	TRBJ2-5	CASSHIGSIETQYF
15	TRBV20-1	many	TRBJ1-5	CSARGFASSNQPQHF
13	TRBV12-3/TRBV12-4	few	TRBJ1-2	CASSLGGATGYTF
14	TRBV12-3/TRBV12-4	.	TRBJ1-5	CASSLGFESQPQHF
16	TRBV5-1	.	TRBJ2-5	CASRRSLLAEQETQYF
16	TRBV5-6	.	TRBJ2-4	CASSPQEGGRGDIQYF
15	TRBV6-1	many	TRBJ2-1	CASSERGGGYNEQFF
16	TRBV11-1	few	TRBJ2-1	CASSFGGGNNYNEQFF
18	TRBV9	few	TRBJ2-3	CASSVRSGGTYGTDTQYF
15	TRBV11-2	.	TRBJ2-1	CASSPGLVNKDEQFF
14	TRBV6-5	few	TRBJ1-5	CASSYRDGDQPQHF
16	TRBV20-1	.	TRBJ2-3	CSARDPFSGGADTQYF